The 20 T cell receptor beta chains given below trace back to one sample, sequenced in a study of cytomegalovirus exposure and HLA in healthy donors. It was with 60 Vbeta and 13 Jbeta primers that the PCR ran. The table came from immunoSEQ multiplex PCR; TCRdb's copy has only in-frame clones and leaves some out. The sample holds about 160,000 clones; around 77% are singletons and the top ten take under 2%. Sequenced sample: PBMCs. Every receptor here comes from a woman younger than 45 in good health and CMV-seronegative.

The V and J genes are TRBV29-1 and TRBJ1-3, with 9 bases matching TRBD1. The V segment lost 6 bases and the J segment 2 bases; nucleotides outside the gene matches: 8. The CDR3 extends over 15 amino acids. Germline CDR1 and CDR2: SQVTM and ANQGSEA. The CDR3, as DNA: TGCAGCGTCCCCGGGACAGGGACTCCTGGAAACACCATATATTTT. As protein: CSVPGTGTPGNTIYF.

J is TRBJ1-1 and V is TRBV20-1; D remains ambiguous. V was cut by 1 base and J by 7 bases, with 7 bases left in between. Germline V gene lookup returns CDR1 DFQATT and CDR2 SNEGSKA (reference sequence). CDR3 length equals 11 residues. The CDR3 sequence is CSARGSGEAFF. In DNA, the CDR3 is TGCAGTGCTAGAGGTAGCGGTGAAGCTTTCTTT.

The chain is built from TRBV27 and TRBJ1-5, with D possibly being TRBD1 (5 bases). This CDR3 comprises 16 residues. CDR1 is MNHEY and CDR2 is SMNVEV in the germline V gene (reference sequence). The V and J ends lost 2 bases and 2 bases respectively, with 13 bases between them. CDR3 nucleotides: TGTGCCAGCAGTTTAGCCTCGGGGGTTCGCAATCAGCCCCAGCATTTT. Translated, it gives CASSLASGVRNQPQHF.

The V and J genes are TRBV27 and TRBJ1-2, with TRBD1 matching 7 bases. CDR1 is MNHEY and CDR2 is SMNVEV in the germline V gene (reference sequence). The CDR3 covers 16 residues. Germline trimming cut 4 bases from V and 0 bases from J; bases unmatched to any gene: 8. CDR3 coding DNA: TGTGCCAGCAGTTGGACAGGAAGAGGGTCTAACTATGGCTACACCTTC. Protein product: CASSWTGRGSNYGYTF.

The chain has TRBV27 and TRBJ2-1; the match to TRBD1 covers 10 bases. Trimming cost V 8 bases and J 5 bases; bases outside gene matches: 3. The CDR3 loop spans 13 amino acids. Germline V gene lookup returns CDR1 MNHEY and CDR2 SMNVEV (reference sequence). The CDR3 DNA reads TGTGCCAGCGGGGACAGGGGCGACAATGAGCAGTTCTTC. This translates into CASGDRGDNEQFF.

The chain uses TRBV30 and TRBJ1-3; D possibly corresponds to TRBD1 (5 bases). Germline V gene data show CDR1 as GTSNPN and CDR2 as SVGIG (reference sequence). Trimming took off 4 bases at V and 2 bases at J, with 9 bases between the two ends. CDR3 length equals 13 residues. The CDR3 region is CAWNGHAGNTIYF. The CDR3 nucleotides read TGTGCCTGGAACGGACATGCTGGAAACACCATATATTTT.

The chain has TRBV5-1 and TRBJ1-1; D unclear. The ends were cut back, 4 bases at V and 7 bases at J, with 11 bases in the middle. This CDR3 is built from 12 residues. CDR1 SGHRS and CDR2 YFSETQ come from the germline V gene. The CDR3 DNA sequence: TGCGCCAGCAGCCACCCAGGAGGTGAAGCTTTCTTT. Its translation: CASSHPGGEAFF.

This chain links TRBV28 with TRBJ2-7; weak D call: TRBD2 (5 bases). The germline V gene has CDR1 MDHEN and CDR2 SYDVKM. The CDR3 is 14 amino acids. The ends were cut back, 2 bases at V and 2 bases at J, with 10 bases in the middle. CDR3 nucleotide sequence: TGTGCCAGCAGTTTAGAGGGTTTTACCTACGAGCAGTACTTC. It is translated as CASSLEGFTYEQYF.

The chain links TRBV5-4 to TRBJ1-2; TRBD1 agrees at 7 bases. The junction had 5 bases not matched to a gene; V was cut back by 1 base and J by 5 bases. The CDR3 spans 14 residues. The germline V gene has CDR1 SGHNT and CDR2 YYREEE (reference sequence). CDR3 coding DNA: TGTGCCAGCAGCTTGTCCGAACAGGGGTATGGCTACACCTTC. Amino acid sequence: CASSLSEQGYGYTF.

The rearrangement joins TRBV19 to TRBJ2-7; 7 nucleotides align to TRBD2. The ends lost 7 bases at V and 7 bases at J; junction bases unmatched: 10. This CDR3 is built from 13 residues. Per the germline V gene, CDR1 is LNHDA and CDR2 is SQIVND (reference sequence). The CDR3 sequence: CASNGGEMEEQYF. CDR3 in DNA: TGTGCCAGTAATGGGGGGGAAATGGAGGAGCAGTACTTC.

The chain recombines TRBV5-4 with TRBJ2-7, with D perhaps TRBD1 (5 bases). The germline V gene encodes CDR1 SGHNT and CDR2 YYREEE (reference sequence). The CDR3 loop spans 15 amino acids. The germline V and J ends were trimmed by 1 base and 4 bases, with 15 bases remaining between them. The CDR3 DNA sequence: TGTGCCAGCAGCTTGAGGACGAGACAGAAATACGAGCAGTACTTC. It encodes CASSLRTRQKYEQYF.

This sequence joins TRBV25-1 and TRBJ1-1; the D gene is possibly TRBD1 (6 bases). The length of the CDR3 is 15 residues. Trimming took 5 bases from V and 1 from J, leaving 14 bases between them. Looked up from germline, CDR1 is MGHDK and CDR2 is SYGVNS. The CDR3 is CASSPPGHPNTEAFF. The CDR3 region has the DNA TGTGCCAGCAGTCCCCCGGGACACCCGAACACTGAAGCTTTCTTT.

The chain uses TRBV4-1 and TRBJ1-3; no firm D call. CDR1 and CDR2 from the germline V gene are MGHRA and YSYEKL. The CDR3 runs to 17 residues. V was pared by 2 bases and J by 0 bases, with 14 bases between. The CDR3 sequence is CASSQTATPNSGNTIYF. The CDR3 DNA reads as TGCGCCAGCAGCCAAACCGCCACACCCAACTCTGGAAACACCATATATTTT.

The genes are TRBV10-3 and TRBJ1-2, with D perhaps matching TRBD1 (6 bases). The CDR3 consists of 14 residues. V was clipped by 6 bases and J by 5 bases, with 16 bases between them. In germline, CDR1 is ENHRY, CDR2 SYGVKD. In nucleotides, the CDR3 is TGTGCCATCAGGATGGACAGCGGGGGATATGGCTACACCTTC. Its translation: CAIRMDSGGYGYTF.

The chain uses TRBV19 and TRBJ1-1; no clear D. The CDR3 totals 12 residues. Germline values: CDR1 LNHDA, CDR2 SQIVND (reference sequence). V was cut by 3 bases and J by 6 bases, with 8 bases left in between. The CDR3 coding sequence is TGTGCCAGTAGTATGGGAGATTCTGAAGCTTTCTTT. Protein: CASSMGDSEAFF.

V usage is TRBV6-5 and J usage is TRBJ2-7; TRBD1 matches at 8 bases. The CDR3 has 16 residues. Germline-derived CDR1 and CDR2 are MNHEY and SVGAGI. V lost 2 bases and J lost 7; bases outside the gene matches: 13. CDR3 nucleotide sequence: TGTGCCAGCAGTTACCTCGGGACAGGCCCTTCTCGTGAGCAGTACTTC. This encodes CASSYLGTGPSREQYF.

This chain joins TRBV6-5 and TRBJ2-3; D remains unclear. Trimming stripped 5 bases from V and 0 bases from J, with 9 bases between. Germline-derived CDR1 and CDR2 are MNHEY and SVGAGI. This CDR3 has 14 residues. CDR3 sequence reads: CASSPGSSTDTQYF. The DNA of the CDR3 is TGTGCCAGCAGTCCCGGGTCTAGCACAGATACGCAGTATTTT.

V usage is TRBV4-2 and J usage is TRBJ2-5, with TRBD2 matching 12 bases. TRBJ2-7 explains the end of the DNA better; the J call may be wrong. CDR3 length: 17 residues. Germline-derived CDR1 and CDR2 are LGHNA and YNFKEQ. The CDR3 sequence is CASSQVPGLAGSYEQYF. The CDR3 DNA sequence: TGTGCCAGCAGCCAAGTTCCGGGACTAGCGGGCTCCTACGAGCAGTACTTC.

The rearrangement uses TRBV15 and TRBJ2-2; perhaps TRBD2 as D (6 bases). Germline CDR1 LNHNV, CDR2 YYDKDF (reference sequence). Trimming shortened V by 1 base and J by 4 bases, and 16 bases separated the two germline ends. The CDR3 is 17 amino acids. The CDR3 loop is CATSRGRDEHITGELFF. CDR3 sequence (DNA): TGTGCCACCAGCAGAGGGAGGGACGAGCATATCACCGGGGAGCTGTTTTTT.

The chain links TRBV19 to TRBJ2-1, with TRBD1 matching over 10 bases. This CDR3 spans 15 amino acids. Germline CDR1 and CDR2: LNHDA and SQIVND (reference sequence). Trimming at V came to 1 base and at J to 7 bases, leaving 4 bases not matched to a gene. CDR3 DNA: TGTGCCAGTAGTATAGGGGGGACAGGGGAAAATGAGCAGTTCTTC. This translates into CASSIGGTGENEQFF.